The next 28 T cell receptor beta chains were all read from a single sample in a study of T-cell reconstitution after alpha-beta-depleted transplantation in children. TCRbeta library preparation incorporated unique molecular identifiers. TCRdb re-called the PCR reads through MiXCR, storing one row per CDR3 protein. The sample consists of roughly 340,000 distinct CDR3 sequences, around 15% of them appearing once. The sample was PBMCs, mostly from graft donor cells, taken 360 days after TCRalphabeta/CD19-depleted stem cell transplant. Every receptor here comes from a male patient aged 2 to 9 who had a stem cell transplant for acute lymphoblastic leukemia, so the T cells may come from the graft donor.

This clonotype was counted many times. The CDR3 nucleotides are TGTGCCAGCAGCCAGGGGACTAGCGGGAACACCGGGGAGCTGTTTTTT. Protein: CASSQGTSGNTGELFF. The chain combines TRBV4-2 with TRBJ2-2, with 11 positions matching TRBD2. Germline V gene data show CDR1 as LGHNA and CDR2 as YNFKEQ. This CDR3 is built from 16 residues. The V gene end was trimmed by 3 bases and the J gene end by 1 base; junction bases not matched to a gene: 1.

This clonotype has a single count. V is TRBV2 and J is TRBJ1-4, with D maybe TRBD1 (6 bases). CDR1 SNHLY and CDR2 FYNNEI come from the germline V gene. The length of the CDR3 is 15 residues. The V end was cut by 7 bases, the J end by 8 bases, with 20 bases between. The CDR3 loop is CASNEMSGAEEKLFF. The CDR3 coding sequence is TGTGCCAGCAACGAAATGTCGGGGGCTGAGGAAAAACTGTTTTTT. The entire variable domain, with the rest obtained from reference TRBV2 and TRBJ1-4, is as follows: EPEVTQTPSHQVTQMGQEVILRCVPISNHLYFYWYRQILGQKVEFLVSFYNNEISEKSEIFDDQFSVERPDGSNFTLKIRSTKLEDSAMYFCASNEMSGAEEKLFFGSGTQLSVL.

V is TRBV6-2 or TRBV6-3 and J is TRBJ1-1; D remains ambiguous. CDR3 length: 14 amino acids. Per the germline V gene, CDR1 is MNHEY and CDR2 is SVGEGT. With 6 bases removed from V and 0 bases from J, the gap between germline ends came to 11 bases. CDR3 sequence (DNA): TGTGCCAGCAGATACACGGCTCTGAACACTGAAGCTTTCTTT. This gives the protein CASRYTALNTEAFF.

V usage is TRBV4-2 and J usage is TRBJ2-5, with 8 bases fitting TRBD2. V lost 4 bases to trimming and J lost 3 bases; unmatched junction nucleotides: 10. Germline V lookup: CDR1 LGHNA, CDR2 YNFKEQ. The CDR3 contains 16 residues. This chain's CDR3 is CASSRASGFLEETQYF. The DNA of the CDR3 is TGTGCCAGCAGCCGGGCTAGCGGGTTCCTTGAAGAGACCCAGTACTTC.

The CDR3 nucleotides read TGCGCCAGCAGCCCGGGGTGGAGGGCCGGAGCTTTCTTT. The encoded protein is CASSPGWRAGAFF. V usage is TRBV5-1 and J usage is TRBJ1-1; D call uncertain. CDR1 and CDR2 (germline): SGHRS, YFSETQ. This CDR3 is 13 amino acids long. V lost 4 bases and J 10 bases, leaving 17 bases between the germline ends.

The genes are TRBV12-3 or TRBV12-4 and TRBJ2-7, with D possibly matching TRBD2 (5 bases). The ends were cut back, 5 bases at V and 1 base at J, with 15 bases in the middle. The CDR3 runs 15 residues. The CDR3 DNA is TGTGCCAGCAGTCCCCTGGACTGGCCATCCTACGAGCAGTACTTC. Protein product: CASSPLDWPSYEQYF.

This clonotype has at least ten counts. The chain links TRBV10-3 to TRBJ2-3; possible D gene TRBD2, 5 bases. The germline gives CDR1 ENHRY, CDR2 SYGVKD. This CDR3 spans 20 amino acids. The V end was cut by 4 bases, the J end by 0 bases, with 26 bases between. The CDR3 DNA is TGTGCCATCAGTGTGACGGGTCTAGCCCAACGCCAAAGCAGCACAGATACGCAGTATTTT. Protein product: CAISVTGLAQRQSSTDTQYF.

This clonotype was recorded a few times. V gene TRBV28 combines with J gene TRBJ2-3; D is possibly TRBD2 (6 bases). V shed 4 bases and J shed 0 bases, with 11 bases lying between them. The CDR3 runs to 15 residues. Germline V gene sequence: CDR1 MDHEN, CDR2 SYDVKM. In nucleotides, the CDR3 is TGTGCCAGCAGTTCGGGCGGGACTAGCACAGATACGCAGTATTTT. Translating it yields CASSSGGTSTDTQYF.

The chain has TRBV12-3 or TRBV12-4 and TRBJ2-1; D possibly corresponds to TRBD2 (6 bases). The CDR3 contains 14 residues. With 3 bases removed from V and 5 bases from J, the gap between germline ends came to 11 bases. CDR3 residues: CASSFRGRNNEQFF. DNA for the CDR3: TGTGCCAGCAGTTTTCGAGGGAGGAACAATGAGCAGTTCTTC.

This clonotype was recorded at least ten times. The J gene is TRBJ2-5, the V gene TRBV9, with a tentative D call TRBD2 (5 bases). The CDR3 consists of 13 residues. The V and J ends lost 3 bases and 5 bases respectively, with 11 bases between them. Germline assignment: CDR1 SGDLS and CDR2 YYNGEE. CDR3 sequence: CASSGERVETQYF. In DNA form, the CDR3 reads TGTGCCAGCAGCGGCGAGAGGGTGGAGACCCAGTACTTC.

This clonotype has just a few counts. Here the CDR3 DNA reads TGTGCCAGCAGTTTATACGGGAGCAGGAATGAGCAGTTCTTC. Protein sequence: CASSLYGSRNEQFF. This chain uses TRBV27 with TRBJ2-1; D is possibly TRBD2 (6 bases). This CDR3 has 14 residues. CDR1 is MNHEY and CDR2 is SMNVEV in the germline V gene (reference sequence). V lost 1 base, J lost 7 bases, and 11 bases lay in between.

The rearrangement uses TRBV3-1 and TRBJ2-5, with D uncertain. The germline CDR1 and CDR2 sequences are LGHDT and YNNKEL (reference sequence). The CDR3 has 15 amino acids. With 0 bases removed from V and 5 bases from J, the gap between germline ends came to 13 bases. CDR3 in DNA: TGTGCCAGCAGCCAAGATTTTCCAGGAAGGGAGACCCAGTACTTC. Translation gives CASSQDFPGRETQYF.

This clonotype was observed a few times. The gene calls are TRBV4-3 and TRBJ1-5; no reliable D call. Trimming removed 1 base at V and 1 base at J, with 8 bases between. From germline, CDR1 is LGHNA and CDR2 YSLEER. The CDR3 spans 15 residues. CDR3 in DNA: TGCGCCAGCAGCCAAGTTCTAGGAAGCAATCAGCCCCAGCATTTT. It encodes CASSQVLGSNQPQHF.

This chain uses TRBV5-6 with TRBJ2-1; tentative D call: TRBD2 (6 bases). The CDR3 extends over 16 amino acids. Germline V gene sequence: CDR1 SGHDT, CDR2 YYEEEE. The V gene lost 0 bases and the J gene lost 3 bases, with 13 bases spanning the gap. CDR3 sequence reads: CASSLGIAVDYNEQFF. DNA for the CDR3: TGTGCCAGCAGCTTGGGGATAGCGGTCGACTACAATGAGCAGTTCTTC.

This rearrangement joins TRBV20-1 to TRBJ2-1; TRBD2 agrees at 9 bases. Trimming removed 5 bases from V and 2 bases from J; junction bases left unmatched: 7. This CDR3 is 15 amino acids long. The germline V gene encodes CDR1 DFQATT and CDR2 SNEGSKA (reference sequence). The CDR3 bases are TGCAGTGCTGCGGATGCTAGCGGGGCCTACAATGAGCAGTTCTTC. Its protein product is CSAADASGAYNEQFF.

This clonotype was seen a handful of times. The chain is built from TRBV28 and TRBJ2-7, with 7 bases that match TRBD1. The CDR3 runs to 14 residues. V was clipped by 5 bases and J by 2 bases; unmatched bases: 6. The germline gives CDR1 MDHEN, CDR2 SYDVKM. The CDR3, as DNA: TGTGCCAGCAGTCCGACAGGGTCTACCTACGAGCAGTACTTC. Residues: CASSPTGSTYEQYF.

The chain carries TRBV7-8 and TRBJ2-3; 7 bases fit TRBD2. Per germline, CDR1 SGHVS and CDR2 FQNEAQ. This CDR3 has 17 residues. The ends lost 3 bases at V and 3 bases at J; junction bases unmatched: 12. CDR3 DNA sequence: TGTGCCAGCAGCTTTGTAGTGGGCGGGAGCATGACAGATACGCAGTATTTT. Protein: CASSFVVGGSMTDTQYF.

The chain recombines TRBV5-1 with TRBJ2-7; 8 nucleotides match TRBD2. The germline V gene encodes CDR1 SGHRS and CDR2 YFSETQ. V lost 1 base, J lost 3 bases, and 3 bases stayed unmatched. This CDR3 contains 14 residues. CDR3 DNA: TGCGCCAGCAGCTTGTCGGGAGGGTTCTACGAGCAGTACTTC. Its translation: CASSLSGGFYEQYF.

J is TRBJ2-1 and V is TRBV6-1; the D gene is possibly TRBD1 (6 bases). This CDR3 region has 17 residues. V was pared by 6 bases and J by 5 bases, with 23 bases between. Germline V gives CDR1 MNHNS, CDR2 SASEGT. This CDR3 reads CASSHGGLWGRNNEQFF. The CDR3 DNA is TGTGCCAGCAGCCACGGAGGTCTCTGGGGGCGCAACAATGAGCAGTTCTTC.

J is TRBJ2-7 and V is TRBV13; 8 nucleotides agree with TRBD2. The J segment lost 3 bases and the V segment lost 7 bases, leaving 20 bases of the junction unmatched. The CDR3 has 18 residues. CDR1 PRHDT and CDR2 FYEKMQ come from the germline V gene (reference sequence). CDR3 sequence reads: CASTDDPVSGVPHYEQYF. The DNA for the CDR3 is TGTGCCAGCACCGACGACCCTGTTAGCGGGGTCCCTCACTACGAGCAGTACTTC.

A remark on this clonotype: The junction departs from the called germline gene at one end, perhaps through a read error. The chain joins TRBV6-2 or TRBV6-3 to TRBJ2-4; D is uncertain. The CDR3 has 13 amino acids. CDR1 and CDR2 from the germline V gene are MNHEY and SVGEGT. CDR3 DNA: TGTGCCAGCAGTTACGGAAAGCCGGGTCTGCACCTCTTC. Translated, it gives CASSYGKPGLHLF.

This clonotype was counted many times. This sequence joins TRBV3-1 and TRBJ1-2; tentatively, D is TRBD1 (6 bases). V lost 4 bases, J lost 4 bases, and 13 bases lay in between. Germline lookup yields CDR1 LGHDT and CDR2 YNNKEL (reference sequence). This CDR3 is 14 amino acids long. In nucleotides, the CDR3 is TGTGCCAGCAGCCTACAGGGCCTCCTCTATGGCTACACCTTC. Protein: CASSLQGLLYGYTF.

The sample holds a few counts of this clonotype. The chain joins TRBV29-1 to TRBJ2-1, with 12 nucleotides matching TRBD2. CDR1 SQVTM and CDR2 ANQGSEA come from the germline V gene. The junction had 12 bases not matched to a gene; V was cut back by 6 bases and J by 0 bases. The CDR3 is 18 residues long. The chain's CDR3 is CSVRRGTSGPRSYNEQFF. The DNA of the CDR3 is TGCAGCGTCCGTCGGGGGACTAGCGGGCCTCGCTCCTACAATGAGCAGTTCTTC.

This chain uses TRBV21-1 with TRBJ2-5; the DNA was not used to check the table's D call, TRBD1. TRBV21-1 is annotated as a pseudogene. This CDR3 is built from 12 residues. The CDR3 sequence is CASMDSKETQYF. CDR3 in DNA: TGTGCCAGCATGGACAGTAAGGAGACCCAGTACTTC.

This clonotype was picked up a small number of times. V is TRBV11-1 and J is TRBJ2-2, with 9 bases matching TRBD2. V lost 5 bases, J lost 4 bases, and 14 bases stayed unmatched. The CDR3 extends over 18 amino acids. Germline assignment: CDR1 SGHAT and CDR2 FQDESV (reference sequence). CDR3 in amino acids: CASSRLTISGSSTGELFF. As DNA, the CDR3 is TGTGCCAGCAGCCGACTAACCATTAGCGGGAGTAGCACCGGGGAGCTGTTTTTT. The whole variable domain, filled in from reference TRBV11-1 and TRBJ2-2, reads EAEVAQSPRYKITEKSQAVAFWCDPISGHATLYWYRQILGQGPELLVQFQDESVVDDSQLPKDRFSAERLKGVDSTLKIQPAELGDSAMYLCASSRLTISGSSTGELFFGEGSRLTVL.

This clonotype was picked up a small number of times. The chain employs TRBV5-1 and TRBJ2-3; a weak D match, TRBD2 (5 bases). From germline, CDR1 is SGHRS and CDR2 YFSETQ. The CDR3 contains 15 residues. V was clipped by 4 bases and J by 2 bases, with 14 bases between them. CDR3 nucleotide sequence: TGCGCCAGCAGCCCGAGAGCGGAAAACACAGATACGCAGTATTTT. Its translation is CASSPRAENTDTQYF.

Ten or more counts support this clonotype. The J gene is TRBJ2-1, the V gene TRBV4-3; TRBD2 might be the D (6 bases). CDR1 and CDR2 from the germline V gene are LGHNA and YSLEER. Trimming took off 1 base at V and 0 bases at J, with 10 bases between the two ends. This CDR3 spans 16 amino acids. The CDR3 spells CASSQARDFSYNEQFF. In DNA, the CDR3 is TGCGCCAGCAGCCAAGCCCGGGACTTCTCCTACAATGAGCAGTTCTTC.

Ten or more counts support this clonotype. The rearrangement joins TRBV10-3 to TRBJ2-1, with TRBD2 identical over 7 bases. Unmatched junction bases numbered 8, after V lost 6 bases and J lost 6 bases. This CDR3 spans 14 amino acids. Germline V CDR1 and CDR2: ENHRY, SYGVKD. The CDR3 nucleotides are TGTGCCATCAGCCCGGGAGGCCGCCTCAATGAGCAGTTCTTC. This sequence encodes CAISPGGRLNEQFF.